The next 32 T cell receptor beta chains were all read from a single sample in a study of CD4 T cells in relation to SARS-CoV-2 and coronaviruses. Measured with immunoSEQ multiplex PCR; TCRdb has only the in-frame clones, and not every one. Here the sample spans around 37,000 clones, around 85% being singletons. The sequencing input was memory CD4+ T cells from PBMCs. The receptors shown here come from an adult with COVID-19.

J is TRBJ1-3 and V is TRBV5-1, with unresolved D. Germline values: CDR1 SGHRS, CDR2 YFSETQ. CDR3 length: 17 residues. V was clipped by 0 bases and J by 1 base, with 14 bases between them. Here the CDR3 DNA reads TGCGCCAGCAGCTTGGGCCTCGTGTACGGGTCTGGAAACACCATATATTTT. This sequence encodes CASSLGLVYGSGNTIYF.

The chain couples TRBV6-5 to TRBJ2-2, with TRBD2 matching 7 bases. The CDR3 is made up of 13 amino acids. CDR1 is MNHEY, CDR2 SVGAGI, per germline. Here the CDR3 reads CVTAGPNTGELFF. Here the CDR3 DNA reads TGTGTGACAGCGGGGCCTAACACCGGGGAGCTGTTTTTT.

The chain is built from TRBV3-1 (or the pseudogene TRBV3-2) and TRBJ1-1; TRBD1 is a possible D gene (6 bases). V was trimmed by 1 base and J by 2 bases, leaving 14 bases between them. The V gene's germline CDR1 is LGHDT and CDR2 YNNKEL (reference sequence). CDR3 length equals 16 residues. The CDR3 nucleotides are TGTGCCAGCAGCCAAGGTTTAGGACAGCTAAACACTGAAGCTTTCTTT. This gives the protein CASSQGLGQLNTEAFF.

This rearrangement joins TRBV3-1 (or the pseudogene TRBV3-2) to TRBJ2-3, with 7 nucleotides matching TRBD1. The germline V gene encodes CDR1 LGHDT and CDR2 YNNKEL (reference sequence). Trimming cost V 4 bases and J 1 base; bases outside gene matches: 8. The CDR3 runs 16 residues. CDR3 bases: TGTGCCAGCAGCCTTCAAGTGGACAGGCGCACAGATACGCAGTATTTT. Residues: CASSLQVDRRTDTQYF.

The genes are TRBV12-3 or TRBV12-4 and TRBJ1-1; no clear D gene. V gave up 2 bases and J gave up 1 base, with 5 bases separating them. This CDR3 is 13 amino acids long. CDR3 loop: CASSLRQNTEAFF. As DNA, the CDR3 is TGTGCCAGCAGTTTACGACAGAACACTGAAGCTTTCTTT.

This clone was seen a handful of times. The rearrangement links TRBV7-2 to TRBJ2-3; D might be TRBD2 (6 bases). Germline CDR1 reads SGHTA; CDR2 reads FQGNSA. Trimming cost V 1 base and J 6 bases, with 14 bases left between them. The CDR3 runs to 15 residues. The CDR3 reads CASSLVLGGSDTQYF. DNA of the CDR3: TGTGCCAGCAGCTTAGTTCTGGGGGGAAGTGATACGCAGTATTTT.

CDR3 sequence (DNA): TGTGCCATCAGGGATTCAGGGGTTAATAATGAGCAGTTCTTC. Its translation is CAIRDSGVNNEQFF. This chain connects TRBV10-3 to TRBJ2-1; a possible D gene is TRBD1 (6 bases). The CDR3 runs to 14 residues. Between the trimmed V and J ends, which lost 6 bases and 7 bases, there was a span of 16 bases. Germline-derived CDR1 and CDR2 are ENHRY and SYGVKD.

Worth noting for this clone: This CDR3 is missing its conserved last phenylalanine or tryptophan, likely due to a read error. The DNA is left out, because the CDR3 cannot be placed on it with certainty; the CDR3 is given as TCRdb lists it. CDR3 loop: CASSEPGLAGGQVL. The chain couples TRBV2 to TRBJ2-7; TRBD2, the table's D call, lacks a check against the DNA. The CDR3 has 14 amino acids, counting both end residues. The germline V gene has CDR1 SNHLY and CDR2 FYNNEI.

The chain is built from TRBV4-3 and TRBJ2-4; D is ambiguous. This CDR3 region has 15 residues. Between the trimmed V and J ends, which lost 0 bases and 7 bases, there was a span of 13 bases. Germline loops: CDR1 LGHNA, CDR2 YSLEER. The chain's CDR3 is CASSQDSALGNIQYF. CDR3 in DNA: TGCGCCAGCAGCCAAGATTCGGCGCTAGGCAACATTCAGTACTTC.

The count of this clone is one. V is TRBV19 and J is TRBJ2-5, with TRBD2 matching over 7 bases. This CDR3 has 14 amino acids. J gave up 11 bases and V 4 bases, and 13 bases lay outside the gene matches. Per the germline V gene, CDR1 is LNHDA and CDR2 is SQIVND (reference sequence). The DNA of the CDR3 is TGTGCCAGTAGTAGCCGGGGCGGCCGGGGGGAGCAGTACTTC. It encodes CASSSRGGRGEQYF.

The J gene is TRBJ1-6, the V gene TRBV6-5; 8 nucleotides match TRBD1. This CDR3 is 14 amino acids long. Germline trimming cut 6 bases from V and 9 bases from J; bases unmatched to any gene: 7. Germline V gives CDR1 MNHEY, CDR2 SVGAGI. The CDR3 DNA sequence: TGTGCCAGCAGGACAACAGGGGGGCGTTCACCCCTCCACTTT. Protein sequence: CASRTTGGRSPLHF.

CDR3 nucleotides: TGTGCCAGCAGCTCAAAGGAGACCCAGTACTTC. Amino acids: CASSSKETQYF. The rearrangement uses TRBV2 and TRBJ2-5; D call uncertain. The germline gives CDR1 SNHLY, CDR2 FYNNEI. V lost 6 bases, J lost 5 bases, and 7 bases lay in between. The CDR3 runs 11 residues.

This chain links TRBV5-5 with TRBJ2-7; D is possibly TRBD1 or TRBD2 (6 bases each). The CDR3 runs 15 residues. V lost 6 bases and J 3 bases, leaving 19 bases between the germline ends. Germline V lookup: CDR1 SGHKS, CDR2 YYEKEE (reference sequence). The CDR3 here is CASTPNRGRFYEQYF. The CDR3, as DNA: TGTGCCAGCACACCCAATCGGGGGCGATTCTACGAGCAGTACTTC. The entire variable domain, with the rest obtained from reference TRBV5-5 and TRBJ2-7, is as follows: DAGVTQSPTHLIKTRGQQVTLRCSPISGHKSVSWYQQVLGQGPQFIFQYYEKEERGRGNFPDRFSARQFPNYSSELNVNALLLGDSALYLCASTPNRGRFYEQYFGPGTRLTVT.

This chain connects TRBV7-9 to TRBJ2-1; D is undetermined. Germline V CDR1 and CDR2: SEHNR, FQNEAQ (reference sequence). With 2 bases removed from V and 2 bases from J, the gap between germline ends came to 22 bases. The length of the CDR3 is 19 residues. The CDR3 loop is CASSLFGQRNHDTYNEQFF. The CDR3 DNA follows: TGTGCCAGCAGCTTATTCGGCCAGCGAAACCACGATACCTACAATGAGCAGTTCTTC.

The V and J genes are TRBV19 and TRBJ2-7, with D uncertain. CDR1 is LNHDA and CDR2 is SQIVND in the germline V gene (reference sequence). This CDR3 has 13 amino acids. Trimming stripped 7 bases from V and 3 bases from J, with 13 bases between. The CDR3 DNA reads TGTGCCAGTACCTACGCAACGGACTACGAGCAGTACTTC. Translated: CASTYATDYEQYF.

CDR3 protein: CASRGQGAIADTQYF. The CDR3 DNA follows: TGTGCCAGCAGAGGACAGGGGGCCATCGCAGATACGCAGTATTTT. The gene calls are TRBV6-4 and TRBJ2-3; 11 bases align to TRBD1. From germline, CDR1 is MRHNA and CDR2 SNTAGT. Losses at the gene ends were 6 bases for V and 4 bases for J; bases not matched to a gene: 6. The CDR3 consists of 15 residues.

V and J are TRBV28 and TRBJ2-7; 10 bases are shared with TRBD2. V lost 4 bases to trimming and J lost 3 bases; unmatched junction nucleotides: 6. Germline loops: CDR1 MDHEN, CDR2 SYDVKM. The CDR3 is made up of 15 amino acids. For the CDR3, the DNA is TGTGCCAGCAGTTACTCTAGCGGGAGTTACTACGAGCAGTACTTC. Translated, it gives CASSYSSGSYYEQYF.

This clone was seen a single time. The chain joins TRBV6-2 or TRBV6-3 to TRBJ2-7, with 10 nucleotides matching TRBD2. The length of the CDR3 is 15 residues. Germline V CDR1 and CDR2: MNHEY, SVGEGT. V lost 6 bases, J lost 5 bases, and 10 bases stayed unmatched. Here the CDR3 reads CASRPSGRLGDEQYF. The DNA for the CDR3 is TGTGCCAGCAGACCTAGCGGGAGATTGGGCGACGAGCAGTACTTC.

This chain connects TRBV5-5 to TRBJ1-1; D may be TRBD1 (6 bases). Trimming cost V 1 base and J 0 bases, with 7 bases left between them. This CDR3 is 14 amino acids long. From germline, CDR1 is SGHKS and CDR2 YYEKEE (reference sequence). CDR3 bases: TGTGCCAGCAGCTTGCAGGGGATGAACACTGAAGCTTTCTTT. This gives the protein CASSLQGMNTEAFF.

The chain is built from TRBV18 and TRBJ2-5; 11 bases line up with TRBD2. V trimming: 3 bases; J trimming: 1 base; junction bases outside the gene matches: 7. CDR3 length: 17 residues. Germline V gene lookup returns CDR1 KGHSH and CDR2 LQKENI. CDR3 sequence reads: CASSPSGTSGSQETQYF. The CDR3, as DNA: TGTGCCAGCTCACCCTCTGGGACTAGCGGTTCCCAAGAGACCCAGTACTTC.

This chain's CDR3 is CASSLDSLTEAFF. The DNA for the CDR3 is TGTGCCAGCAGTCTGGACTCATTAACCGAAGCTTTCTTT. The rearrangement joins TRBV28 to TRBJ1-1, with no clear D. The CDR3 covers 13 residues. Per germline, CDR1 MDHEN and CDR2 SYDVKM. The germline V and J ends were trimmed by 5 bases and 8 bases, with 15 bases remaining between them.

The chain links TRBV24-1 to TRBJ2-1, with TRBD2 identical over 7 bases. The CDR3 totals 16 residues. Unmatched junction bases numbered 6, after V lost 2 bases and J lost 3 bases. Germline V gene data show CDR1 as KGHDR and CDR2 as SFDVKD. The CDR3 region is CATSDSSSGYYNEQFF. The CDR3 DNA sequence: TGTGCCACCAGTGATTCGTCTAGCGGATACTACAATGAGCAGTTCTTC.

The chain has TRBV5-6 and TRBJ2-7, with D maybe TRBD2 (6 bases). V gave up 3 bases and J gave up 3 bases, with 13 bases separating them. The CDR3 loop spans 14 amino acids. Germline V CDR1 and CDR2: SGHDT, YYEEEE. CDR3 sequence (DNA): TGTGCCAGCAGCTCTCTAGCGTCCATCTACGAGCAGTACTTC. Its protein product is CASSSLASIYEQYF.

The V and J genes are TRBV27 and TRBJ2-3; the D gene is possibly TRBD1 (6 bases). The CDR3 has 17 residues. Deletions cut 3 bases from V and 3 bases from J, with 19 bases between. Germline values: CDR1 MNHEY, CDR2 SMNVEV (reference sequence). CDR3: CASSFGSRTADTDTQYF. As DNA, the CDR3 is TGTGCCAGCAGTTTTGGGTCCCGGACAGCAGATACAGATACGCAGTATTTT.

This clone was counted only a few times. The chain couples TRBV11-2 to TRBJ2-1; 7 bases align to TRBD1. Germline-derived CDR1 and CDR2 are SGHAT and FQNNGV. The CDR3 consists of 14 residues. Germline trimming cut 6 bases from V and 4 bases from J; bases unmatched to any gene: 6. The CDR3, as DNA: TGTGCCAGCAGGACGGGACAGAGTTACAATGAGCAGTTCTTC. Its protein product is CASRTGQSYNEQFF.

The CDR3 nucleotides are TGTGCCAGCACTCCCGGGACTAGCGGGAGCAATGAGCAGTTCTTC. It is translated as CASTPGTSGSNEQFF. The V gene is TRBV6-4, the J gene TRBJ2-1; TRBD2 aligns across 14 bases. Germline loops: CDR1 MRHNA, CDR2 SNTAGT. Germline trimming cut 7 bases from V and 6 bases from J; bases unmatched to any gene: 5. The CDR3 runs 15 residues.

This clone was counted a few times. V gene TRBV15 combines with J gene TRBJ2-1, with a possible D match to TRBD2 (6 bases). The CDR3 loop spans 16 amino acids. Germline-derived CDR1 and CDR2 are LNHNV and YYDKDF (reference sequence). Trimming removed 4 bases at V and 11 bases at J, with 24 bases between. Here the CDR3 reads CATSTIKGNGRRQQFF. In nucleotides, the CDR3 is TGTGCCACCAGCACCATCAAGGGGAACGGGAGAAGACAGCAGTTCTTC.

The chain has TRBV3-1 (or the pseudogene TRBV3-2) and TRBJ2-2, with D uncertain. V lost 3 bases, J lost 9 bases, and 8 bases lay in between. Germline assignment: CDR1 LGHDT and CDR2 YNNKEL (reference sequence). This CDR3 is built from 12 residues. CDR3 bases: TGTGCCAGCAGCCAGTGGAGCAGGGAGCTGTTTTTT. It is translated as CASSQWSRELFF.

As DNA, the CDR3 is TGTGCCAGCAGCCAGGGACTAGTCGGTTACAATGAGCAGTTCTTC. The encoded protein is CASSQGLVGYNEQFF. The chain links TRBV5-4 to TRBJ2-1; 8 bases fit TRBD2. V gave up 4 bases and J gave up 4 bases; unmatched junction bases: 7. The CDR3 totals 15 residues. Germline assignment: CDR1 SGHNT and CDR2 YYREEE (reference sequence).

The chain combines TRBV28 with TRBJ2-1; D unclear. The germline V gene has CDR1 MDHEN and CDR2 SYDVKM. With 6 bases removed from V and 2 bases from J, the gap between germline ends came to 5 bases. The CDR3 spans 12 residues. The CDR3 sequence is CASSGPYNEQFF. The CDR3 DNA reads TGTGCCAGCAGCGGACCCTACAATGAGCAGTTCTTC.

This clone was observed once. The J gene is TRBJ2-3, the V gene TRBV27; D gene unclear. Between the trimmed V and J ends, which lost 5 bases and 2 bases, there was a span of 20 bases. Germline CDR1 is MNHEY and CDR2 is SMNVEV (reference sequence). This CDR3 region has 17 residues. The CDR3 coding sequence is TGTGCCAGCAGTCCACCCCGTCCCGGCGCATACACAGATACGCAGTATTTT. Its translation is CASSPPRPGAYTDTQYF.

By proportion, this clone is medium-sized. V and J are TRBV4-2 and TRBJ2-1, with 7 positions matching TRBD1. Germline assignment: CDR1 LGHNA and CDR2 YNFKEQ. CDR3 size: 14 residues. J lost 7 bases, V lost 5 bases, and 8 bases had no gene match. CDR3 in amino acids: CASSAQGPLNEQFF. The CDR3 nucleotides read TGTGCCAGCAGCGCACAGGGGCCCTTGAATGAGCAGTTCTTC.